A selection of T cell receptor beta chains follows, all from one sample in a study of Ad26.COV2.S vaccination and SARS-CoV-2 variants. Profiled with immunoSEQ multiplex PCR; TCRdb holds only in-frame clones, not every one. The sample gives fewer than 800,000 clones, 80% to 90% of which show up once; 1.5% is in the top ten. Sequenced here: peripheral blood, sampled in a trial of Ad26.COV2.S vaccine versus placebo. The origin of the receptors is a person aged 18-60 years who received the Ad26.COV2.S COVID-19 vaccine or a placebo. Each CDR3 is given with its conserved first and last residue. Each record gives: CDR3 protein, CDR3 DNA, D gene, V gene, clone size, J gene. D genes are given only for firm matches. Clone size is not always given. Where it is, it says once, few, many or a class for expanded clones.

CDR3aa: CASSYGKAYEQYF; CDR3nt: TGTGCCAGCAGTTACGGGAAAGCCTACGAGCAGTACTTC; d_gene: .; v_gene: TRBV6-5; abundance: .; j_gene: TRBJ2-7
CDR3aa: CASSGDLNIQYF; CDR3nt: TGTGCCAGCAGCGGGGACCTAAACATTCAGTACTTC; d_gene: .; v_gene: TRBV7-9; abundance: .; j_gene: TRBJ2-4
CDR3aa: CASSQLPGQGMNTEAFF; CDR3nt: TGTGCCAGCAGCCAACTCCCGGGACAGGGGATGAACACTGAAGCTTTCTTT; d_gene: TRBD1; v_gene: TRBV3-1/TRBV3-2; abundance: .; j_gene: TRBJ1-1
CDR3aa: CASSYNSGGSSYEQYF; CDR3nt: TGTGCCAGCAGCTACAATAGCGGGGGCAGCTCCTACGAGCAGTACTTC; d_gene: TRBD2; v_gene: TRBV7-2; abundance: .; j_gene: TRBJ2-7
CDR3aa: CASCESGDTQYF; CDR3nt: TGTGCCAGCTGCGAGTCCGGGGATACGCAGTATTTT; d_gene: .; v_gene: TRBV12-3/TRBV12-4; abundance: .; j_gene: TRBJ2-3
CDR3aa: CATSRDPRRSSYNEQFF; CDR3nt: TGTGCCACCAGCAGAGATCCCAGACGGAGCTCCTACAATGAGCAGTTCTTC; d_gene: .; v_gene: TRBV15; abundance: .; j_gene: TRBJ2-1
CDR3aa: CASSRNRDTEAFF; CDR3nt: TGTGCCAGCAGTCGCAATCGGGACACTGAAGCTTTCTTT; d_gene: .; v_gene: TRBV6-5; abundance: once; j_gene: TRBJ1-1
CDR3aa: CASSPPGSSYEQYF; CDR3nt: TGTGCCAGCAGCCCTCCAGGGAGCTCCTACGAGCAGTACTTC; d_gene: .; v_gene: TRBV7-9; abundance: .; j_gene: TRBJ2-7
CDR3aa: CASSLDGGRDNEQFF; CDR3nt: TGCGCCAGCAGCTTGGATGGGGGGCGCGACAATGAGCAGTTCTTC; d_gene: .; v_gene: TRBV5-1; abundance: .; j_gene: TRBJ2-1
CDR3aa: CAFLRQGSYNEQFF; CDR3nt: TGTGCCTTCCTCAGACAGGGAAGCTACAATGAGCAGTTCTTC; d_gene: TRBD1; v_gene: TRBV30; abundance: few; j_gene: TRBJ2-1
CDR3aa: CASSASTSGSRNEQFF; CDR3nt: TGTGCCAGCAGTGCATCCACTAGCGGGAGTAGGAATGAGCAGTTCTTC; d_gene: TRBD2; v_gene: TRBV2; abundance: .; j_gene: TRBJ2-1
CDR3aa: CSVQGLAGETGELFF; CDR3nt: TGCAGCGTCCAGGGACTAGCGGGAGAGACCGGGGAGCTGTTTTTT; d_gene: TRBD2; v_gene: TRBV29-1; abundance: .; j_gene: TRBJ2-2
CDR3aa: CASSLRGGKSTGELFF; CDR3nt: TGTGCCAGCAGCCTCAGAGGGGGCAAATCCACCGGGGAGCTGTTTTTT; d_gene: TRBD1; v_gene: TRBV13; abundance: .; j_gene: TRBJ2-2
CDR3aa: CATSDPTFNEQFF; CDR3nt: TGTGCCACCAGTGACCCCACCTTCAATGAGCAGTTCTTC; d_gene: .; v_gene: TRBV24-1; abundance: .; j_gene: TRBJ2-1
CDR3aa: CVSQGVWGYTF; CDR3nt: TGTGTGTCACAGGGAGTATGGGGCTACACCTTC; d_gene: .; v_gene: TRBV6-5; abundance: .; j_gene: TRBJ1-2
CDR3aa: CASSPRGGLVYLETQYF; CDR3nt: TGTGCCAGCAGCCCCCGGGGAGGTCTAGTTTACTTAGAGACCCAGTACTTC; d_gene: .; v_gene: TRBV5-5; abundance: .; j_gene: TRBJ2-5
CDR3aa: CASRTSGGDTQYF; CDR3nt: TGTGCCAGCAGGACTAGCGGGGGGGATACGCAGTATTTT; d_gene: TRBD2; v_gene: TRBV6-5; abundance: .; j_gene: TRBJ2-3
CDR3aa: CASRDSRYEQYF; CDR3nt: TGTGCCAGTAGAGACTCGAGGTACGAGCAGTACTTC; d_gene: .; v_gene: TRBV19; abundance: few; j_gene: TRBJ2-7
CDR3aa: CASSAGTVNQPQHF; CDR3nt: TGTGCCAGCAGCGCTGGAACGGTCAATCAGCCCCAGCATTTT; d_gene: .; v_gene: TRBV7-2; abundance: .; j_gene: TRBJ1-5
CDR3aa: CASSPSPGTGDEAFF; CDR3nt: TGTGCCAGCTCACCTTCCCCCGGGACAGGGGATGAAGCTTTCTTT; d_gene: TRBD1; v_gene: TRBV18; abundance: .; j_gene: TRBJ1-1
CDR3aa: CASRGSNQPQHF; CDR3nt: TGTGCCAGCAGGGGAAGCAATCAGCCCCAGCATTTT; d_gene: .; v_gene: TRBV6-5; abundance: .; j_gene: TRBJ1-5
CDR3aa: CSVGPLPVVQETQYF; CDR3nt: TGCAGCGTTGGACCTTTACCGGTGGTTCAAGAGACCCAGTACTTC; d_gene: .; v_gene: TRBV29-1; abundance: .; j_gene: TRBJ2-5
CDR3aa: CASSQEAARTDTQYF; CDR3nt: TGTGCCAGCAGCCAAGAAGCCGCCCGCACAGATACGCAGTATTTT; d_gene: .; v_gene: TRBV3-1/TRBV3-2; abundance: once; j_gene: TRBJ2-3
CDR3aa: CASSLAGRYEQYF; CDR3nt: TGTGCCAGCAGTCTCGCCGGGCGGTACGAGCAGTACTTC; d_gene: .; v_gene: TRBV12-3/TRBV12-4; abundance: .; j_gene: TRBJ2-7